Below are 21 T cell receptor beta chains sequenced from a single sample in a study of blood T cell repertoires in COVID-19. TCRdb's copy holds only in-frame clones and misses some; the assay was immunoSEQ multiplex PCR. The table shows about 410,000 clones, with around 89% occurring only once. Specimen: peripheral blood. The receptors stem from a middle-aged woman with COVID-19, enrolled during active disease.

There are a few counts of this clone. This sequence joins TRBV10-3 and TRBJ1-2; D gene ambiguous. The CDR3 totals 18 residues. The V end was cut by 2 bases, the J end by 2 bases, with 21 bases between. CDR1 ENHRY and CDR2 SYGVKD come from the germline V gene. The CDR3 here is CAISEQRPELYENYGYTF. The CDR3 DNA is TGTGCCATCAGTGAGCAACGCCCCGAATTGTACGAGAACTATGGCTACACCTTC.

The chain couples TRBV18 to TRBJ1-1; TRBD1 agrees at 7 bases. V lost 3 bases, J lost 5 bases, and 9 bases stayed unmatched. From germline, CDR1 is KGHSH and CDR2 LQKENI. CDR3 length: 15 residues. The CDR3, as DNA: TGTGCCAGCTCACCGGACAGATCAGGGGGTACTGAAGCTTTCTTT. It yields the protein CASSPDRSGGTEAFF.

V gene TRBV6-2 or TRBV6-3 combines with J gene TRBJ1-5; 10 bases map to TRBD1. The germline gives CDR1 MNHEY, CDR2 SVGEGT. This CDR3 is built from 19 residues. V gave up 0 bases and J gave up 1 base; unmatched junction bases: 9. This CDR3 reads CASSYSIGQGGASNQPQHF. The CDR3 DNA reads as TGTGCCAGCAGTTACTCGATCGGACAGGGGGGGGCGAGCAATCAGCCCCAGCATTTT.

CDR3 in amino acids: CASSPHRDNQPQHF. CDR3 bases: TGCGCCAGCAGCCCTCACAGGGATAATCAGCCCCAGCATTTT. V gene TRBV4-1 combines with J gene TRBJ1-5, with a tentative D call TRBD1 (6 bases). CDR3 length: 14 amino acids. Trimming left V 4 bases short and J 4 bases short, with 11 bases between. From germline, CDR1 is MGHRA and CDR2 YSYEKL.

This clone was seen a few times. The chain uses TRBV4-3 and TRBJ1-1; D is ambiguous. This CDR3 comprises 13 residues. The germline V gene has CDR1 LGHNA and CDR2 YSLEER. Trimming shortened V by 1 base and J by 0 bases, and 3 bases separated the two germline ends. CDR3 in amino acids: CASSQGVNTEAFF. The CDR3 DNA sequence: TGCGCCAGCAGCCAAGGAGTGAACACTGAAGCTTTCTTT.

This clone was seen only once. The CDR3 nucleotides are TGTGCCAGCAGCATCATGAGTAGCCATTCTCCTGTTTACGAGCAGTACTTC. Amino acids: CASSIMSSHSPVYEQYF. This chain uses TRBV28 with TRBJ2-7; no clear D. V gave up 6 bases and J gave up 4 bases, with 25 bases separating them. From germline, CDR1 is MDHEN and CDR2 SYDVKM. The CDR3 extends over 17 amino acids.

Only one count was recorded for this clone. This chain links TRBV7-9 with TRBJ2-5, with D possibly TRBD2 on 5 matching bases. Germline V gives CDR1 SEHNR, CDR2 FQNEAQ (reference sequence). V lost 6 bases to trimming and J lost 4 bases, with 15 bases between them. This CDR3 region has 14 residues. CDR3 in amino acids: CASRALAGGETQYF. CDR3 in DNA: TGTGCCAGCAGGGCCTTGGCGGGTGGAGAGACCCAGTACTTC.

This CDR3 is CASSRDRDQPQHF. The DNA for the CDR3 is TGTGCCAGCAGTAGGGACAGGGATCAGCCCCAGCATTTT. V and J are TRBV6-5 and TRBJ1-5, with 9 positions matching TRBD1. Germline V gene sequence: CDR1 MNHEY, CDR2 SVGAGI. The CDR3 consists of 13 residues. V trimming: 5 bases; J trimming: 5 bases; junction bases outside the gene matches: 1.

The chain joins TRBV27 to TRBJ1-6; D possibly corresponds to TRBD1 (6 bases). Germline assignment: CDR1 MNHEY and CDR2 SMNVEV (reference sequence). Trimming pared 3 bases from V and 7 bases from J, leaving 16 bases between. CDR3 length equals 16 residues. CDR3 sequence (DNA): TGTGCCAGCAGTTTCCACAGGGTTGTCAGCAATTCACCCCTCCACTTT. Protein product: CASSFHRVVSNSPLHF.

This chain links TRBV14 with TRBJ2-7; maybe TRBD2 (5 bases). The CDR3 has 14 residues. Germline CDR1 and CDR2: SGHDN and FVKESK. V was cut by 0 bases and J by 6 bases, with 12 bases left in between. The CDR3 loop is CASSQELIASEQYF. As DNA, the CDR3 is TGTGCCAGCAGCCAAGAGCTCATAGCGTCCGAGCAGTACTTC.

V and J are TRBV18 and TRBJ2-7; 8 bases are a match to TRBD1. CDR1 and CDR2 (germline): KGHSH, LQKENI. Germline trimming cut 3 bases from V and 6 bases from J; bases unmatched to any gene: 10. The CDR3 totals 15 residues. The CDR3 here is CASSPRTGTTSEQYF. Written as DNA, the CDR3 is TGTGCCAGCTCACCTCGGACAGGGACCACGAGCGAGCAGTACTTC.

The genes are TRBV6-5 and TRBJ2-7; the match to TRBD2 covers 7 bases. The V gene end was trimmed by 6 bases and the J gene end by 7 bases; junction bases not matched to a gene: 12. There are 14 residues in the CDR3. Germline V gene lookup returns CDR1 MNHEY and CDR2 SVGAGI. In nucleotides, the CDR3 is TGTGCCAGCAGCACGGGACTACCCTCCAAAGAGCAGTACTTC. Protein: CASSTGLPSKEQYF.

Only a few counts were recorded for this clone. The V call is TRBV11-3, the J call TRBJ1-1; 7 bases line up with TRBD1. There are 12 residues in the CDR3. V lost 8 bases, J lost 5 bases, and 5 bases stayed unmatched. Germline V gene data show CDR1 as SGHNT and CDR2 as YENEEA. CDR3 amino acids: CASSQGETEAFF. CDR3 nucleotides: TGTGCCAGCTCTCAGGGGGAAACTGAAGCTTTCTTT. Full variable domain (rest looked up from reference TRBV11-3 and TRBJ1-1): EAGVVQSPRYKIIEKKQPVAFWCNPISGHNTLYWYLQNLGQGPELLIRYENEEAVDDSQLPKDRFSAERLKGVDSTLKIQPAELGDSAVYLCASSQGETEAFFGQGTRLTVV.

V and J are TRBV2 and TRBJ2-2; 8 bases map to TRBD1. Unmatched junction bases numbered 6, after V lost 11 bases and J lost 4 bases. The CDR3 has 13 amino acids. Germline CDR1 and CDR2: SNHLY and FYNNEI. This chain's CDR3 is CAGQGVSTGELFF. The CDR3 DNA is TGTGCCGGACAGGGTGTTAGCACCGGGGAGCTGTTTTTT.

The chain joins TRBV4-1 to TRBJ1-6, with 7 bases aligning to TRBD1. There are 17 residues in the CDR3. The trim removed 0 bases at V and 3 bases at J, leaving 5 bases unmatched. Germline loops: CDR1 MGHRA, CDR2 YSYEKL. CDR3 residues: CASSQDRRDSYNSPLHF. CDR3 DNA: TGCGCCAGCAGCCAAGATCGGCGGGACAGCTATAATTCACCCCTCCACTTT.

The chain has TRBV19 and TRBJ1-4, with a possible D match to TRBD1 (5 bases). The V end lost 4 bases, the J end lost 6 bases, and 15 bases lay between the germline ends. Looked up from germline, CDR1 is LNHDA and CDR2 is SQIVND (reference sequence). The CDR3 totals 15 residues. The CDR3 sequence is CASSNPWRDHEKLFF. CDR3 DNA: TGTGCCAGTAGTAACCCATGGAGGGACCATGAAAAACTGTTTTTT.

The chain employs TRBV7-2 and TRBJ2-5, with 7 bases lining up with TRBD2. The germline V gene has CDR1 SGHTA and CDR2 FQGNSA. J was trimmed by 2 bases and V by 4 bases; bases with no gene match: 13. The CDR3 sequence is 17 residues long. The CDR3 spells CASSYRRLALRQETQYF. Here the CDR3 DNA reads TGTGCCAGCAGCTACCGGAGACTAGCCCTTAGACAAGAGACCCAGTACTTC.

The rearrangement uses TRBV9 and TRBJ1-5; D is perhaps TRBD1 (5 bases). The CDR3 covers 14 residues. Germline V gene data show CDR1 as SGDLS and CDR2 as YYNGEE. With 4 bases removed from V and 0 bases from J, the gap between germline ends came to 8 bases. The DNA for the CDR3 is TGTGCCAGCAGCAAGACAGATAGCAATCAGCCCCAGCATTTT. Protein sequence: CASSKTDSNQPQHF.

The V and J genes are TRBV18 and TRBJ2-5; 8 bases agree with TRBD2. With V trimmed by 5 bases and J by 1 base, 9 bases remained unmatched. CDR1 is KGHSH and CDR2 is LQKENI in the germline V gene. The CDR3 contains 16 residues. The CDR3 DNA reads TGTGCCAGCTCATTACCGGGACTAGTACTCCAAGAGACCCAGTACTTC. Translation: CASSLPGLVLQETQYF.

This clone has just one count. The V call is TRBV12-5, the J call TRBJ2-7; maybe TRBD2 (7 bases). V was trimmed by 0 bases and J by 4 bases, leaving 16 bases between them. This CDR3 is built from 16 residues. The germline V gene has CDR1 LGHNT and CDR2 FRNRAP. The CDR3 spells CASGLVRQEGGYEQYF. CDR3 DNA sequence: TGTGCTAGTGGTTTGGTCCGACAGGAGGGAGGGTACGAGCAGTACTTC.

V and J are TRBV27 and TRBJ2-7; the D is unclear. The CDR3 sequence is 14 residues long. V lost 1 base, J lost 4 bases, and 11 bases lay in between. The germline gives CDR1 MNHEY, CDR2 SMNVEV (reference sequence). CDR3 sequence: CASSLYSGFYEQYF. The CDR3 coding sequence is TGTGCCAGCAGTTTATACAGTGGTTTTTACGAGCAGTACTTC.